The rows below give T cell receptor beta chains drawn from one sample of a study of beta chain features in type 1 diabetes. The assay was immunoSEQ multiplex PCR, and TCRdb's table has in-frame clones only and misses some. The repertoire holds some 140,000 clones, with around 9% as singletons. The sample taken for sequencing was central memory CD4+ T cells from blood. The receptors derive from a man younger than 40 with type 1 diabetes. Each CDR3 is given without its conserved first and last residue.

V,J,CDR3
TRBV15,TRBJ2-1,ATSRDLTSSYNEQF
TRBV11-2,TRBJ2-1,ASSLDSWGVNEQF
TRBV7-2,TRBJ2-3,ASSWTSGGADTQY
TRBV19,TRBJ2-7,ASSIDYSQEQY
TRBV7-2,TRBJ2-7,ASSQIAGESYEQY
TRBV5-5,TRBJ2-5,ASSPTSGGAPGETQY
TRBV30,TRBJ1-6,AWRRGRMEGNSPLH
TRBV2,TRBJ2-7,ASSPDSLLRYEQY
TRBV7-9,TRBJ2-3,ASSLRDSPWDTQY
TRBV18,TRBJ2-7,ASSPLGQGAYEQY
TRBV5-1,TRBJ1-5,ASSSGRDQPQH